The 29 T cell receptor beta chains in this list originate from one sample, sequenced in a study of blood T cell repertoires in COVID-19. The repertoire was sequenced with immunoSEQ multiplex PCR; TCRdb's copy has only in-frame clones and lacks some. This table has about 36,000 clones, around 80% appearing once. Sequenced input: peripheral blood. These TCRs come from a man between 65 and 85 years old with acute or convalescent COVID-19.

The J gene is TRBJ2-2, the V gene TRBV4-1, with TRBD1 matching over 9 bases. Germline values: CDR1 MGHRA, CDR2 YSYEKL. The CDR3 totals 16 residues. Trimming cost V 4 bases and J 4 bases; bases outside gene matches: 7. The CDR3 loop is CASSLTGGGGTGELFF. DNA of the CDR3: TGCGCCAGCAGCCTTACAGGGGGCGGAGGCACCGGGGAGCTGTTTTTT.

J is TRBJ1-5 and V is TRBV7-2, with 7 bases aligning to TRBD1. Germline V gives CDR1 SGHTA, CDR2 FQGNSA. Trimming at V came to 6 bases and at J to 6 bases, leaving 8 bases not matched to a gene. This CDR3 spans 14 amino acids. The chain's CDR3 is CASSSDRVSQPQHF. CDR3 DNA: TGTGCCAGCAGTTCTGACAGGGTGAGTCAGCCCCAGCATTTT.

The J gene is TRBJ2-5, the V gene TRBV19, with D unclear. The CDR3 totals 12 residues. Germline values: CDR1 LNHDA, CDR2 SQIVND (reference sequence). Trimming left V 3 bases short and J 5 bases short, with 7 bases between. This CDR3 reads CASSIGRETQYF. CDR3 nucleotide sequence: TGTGCCAGTAGTATCGGTCGGGAGACCCAGTACTTC. The complete variable domain, with remaining parts taken from reference TRBV19 and TRBJ2-5, reads DGGITQSPKYLFRKEGQNVTLSCEQNLNHDAMYWYRQDPGQGLRLIYYSQIVNDFQKGDIAEGYSVSREKKESFPLTVTSAQKNPTAFYLCASSIGRETQYFGPGTRLLVL.

The chain has TRBV7-2 and TRBJ1-5, with TRBD1 matching 7 bases. Germline-derived CDR1 and CDR2 are SGHTA and FQGNSA. V lost 4 bases to trimming and J lost 2 bases; unmatched junction nucleotides: 2. The CDR3 covers 14 residues. As DNA, the CDR3 is TGTGCCAGCAGCTCTACAGGGGGCAATCAGCCCCAGCATTTT. Translation: CASSSTGGNQPQHF. Complete variable domain (other parts from reference TRBV7-2 and TRBJ1-5): GAGVSQSPSNKVTEKGKDVELRCDPISGHTALYWYRQSLGQGLEFLIYFQGNSAPDKSGLPSDRFSAERTGGSVSTLTIQRTQQEDSAVYLCASSSTGGNQPQHFGDGTRLSIL.

The chain couples TRBV4-3 to TRBJ2-7, with D perhaps matching TRBD1 (6 bases). Trimming cost V 0 bases and J 9 bases, with 12 bases left between them. The CDR3 totals 13 residues. Per the germline V gene, CDR1 is LGHNA and CDR2 is YSLEER. CDR3 in amino acids: CASSQEQGLVQYF. The CDR3 nucleotides read TGCGCCAGCAGCCAAGAGCAGGGGTTGGTGCAGTACTTC.

As DNA, the CDR3 is TGCGCCAGCAGCCCCCGGGACAGAGTTAACACCGGGGAGCTGTTTTTT. Protein: CASSPRDRVNTGELFF. The chain couples TRBV4-1 to TRBJ2-2; 7 bases are a match to TRBD1. CDR1 MGHRA and CDR2 YSYEKL come from the germline V gene. This CDR3 is built from 16 residues. J gave up 2 bases and V 4 bases, and 7 bases lay outside the gene matches.

The chain couples TRBV6-2 or TRBV6-3 to TRBJ1-5; D gene uncertain. V lost 4 bases and J lost 6, with 16 bases in between. Germline V gene sequence: CDR1 MNHEY, CDR2 SVGEGT. The CDR3 is 15 residues long. CDR3 sequence reads: CASSLVEGEAQPQHF. CDR3 nucleotide sequence: TGTGCCAGCAGTTTGGTGGAAGGTGAGGCTCAGCCCCAGCATTTT.

The CDR3 region is CSGGTSARNEQFF. The CDR3 DNA follows: TGCAGCGGCGGGACTAGCGCACGCAATGAGCAGTTCTTC. The rearrangement joins TRBV29-1 to TRBJ2-1, with 10 positions matching TRBD2. The germline V gene encodes CDR1 SQVTM and CDR2 ANQGSEA. This CDR3 has 13 residues. The J segment lost 6 bases and the V segment lost 7 bases, leaving 6 bases of the junction unmatched.

J is TRBJ2-1 and V is TRBV19; 7 positions match TRBD2. The CDR3 extends over 14 amino acids. Germline V gene sequence: CDR1 LNHDA, CDR2 SQIVND (reference sequence). The V and J ends lost 8 bases and 7 bases, in that order; junction bases with no gene match: 11. The chain's CDR3 is CASLKTLGGNEQFF. The CDR3 DNA follows: TGTGCCAGTCTCAAGACCCTCGGGGGGAATGAGCAGTTCTTC.

The chain combines TRBV7-9 with TRBJ1-3, with 9 bases matching TRBD1. V lost 7 bases and J lost 0; bases outside the gene matches: 10. Germline lookup yields CDR1 SEHNR and CDR2 FQNEAQ (reference sequence). CDR3 length: 17 amino acids. The DNA for the CDR3 is TGTGCCAGCACCATAGGGACAGGGTCGGGCTCTGGAAACACCATATATTTT. Translated: CASTIGTGSGSGNTIYF. The variable domain in full, completed from reference TRBV7-9 and TRBJ1-3, reads DTGVSQNPRHKITKRGQNVTFRCDPISEHNRLYWYRQTLGQGPEFLTYFQNEAQLEKSRLLSDRFSAERPKGSFSTLEIQRTEQGDSAMYLCASTIGTGSGSGNTIYFGEGSWLTVV.

The chain is built from TRBV7-9 and TRBJ1-6; D not resolved. V was cut by 3 bases and J by 10 bases, with 7 bases left in between. The germline V gene encodes CDR1 SEHNR and CDR2 FQNEAQ (reference sequence). The CDR3 consists of 12 residues. CDR3 nucleotide sequence: TGTGCCAGCAGCTTCGGGGAATCACCCCTCCACTTT. Residues: CASSFGESPLHF. The full variable domain, rest sourced from reference TRBV7-9 and TRBJ1-6, is DTGVSQNPRHKITKRGQNVTFRCDPISEHNRLYWYRQTLGQGPEFLTYFQNEAQLEKSRLLSDRFSAERPKGSFSTLEIQRTEQGDSAMYLCASSFGESPLHFGNGTRLTVT.

This clone showed up just once. This chain links TRBV6-2 or TRBV6-3 with TRBJ1-5, with 8 positions matching TRBD1. Trimming took 5 bases from V and 6 from J; bases not matched to a gene: 6. The CDR3 covers 14 residues. Germline values: CDR1 MNHEY, CDR2 SVGEGT. In DNA, the CDR3 is TGTGCCAGCAGTCGAACAGGGGGTGCTCAGCCCCAGCATTTT. This sequence encodes CASSRTGGAQPQHF.

This clone was seen once. The genes are TRBV6-6 and TRBJ2-1; 8 bases align to TRBD2. V shed 6 bases and J 5 bases; nucleotides not matched to a gene: 3. This CDR3 is 13 amino acids long. The germline V gene encodes CDR1 MNHNY and CDR2 SVGAGI (reference sequence). The CDR3 protein is CASRTGGDNEQFF. In DNA, the CDR3 is TGTGCCAGCAGAACGGGGGGGGACAATGAGCAGTTCTTC.

The chain links TRBV28 to TRBJ2-7; possibly TRBD2 for D (5 bases). CDR1 and CDR2 from the germline V gene are MDHEN and SYDVKM. The germline V and J ends were trimmed by 10 bases and 4 bases, with 26 bases remaining between them. This CDR3 has 16 residues. CDR3 in DNA: TGTGCCACCGCGCCGGAGTTGAACGGGCGGAGGTACGAGCAGTACTTC. Translating gives CATAPELNGRRYEQYF.

CDR3: CASSGLAGGGNTQYF. The CDR3 DNA sequence: TGTGCCAGCAGTGGACTAGCGGGGGGCGGAAATACGCAGTATTTT. The chain uses TRBV6-6 and TRBJ2-3; 14 bases fit TRBD2. Trimming cost V 5 bases and J 7 bases; bases outside gene matches: 5. This CDR3 is 15 amino acids long. CDR1 MNHNY and CDR2 SVGAGI come from the germline V gene (reference sequence).

This rearrangement joins TRBV10-3 to TRBJ1-1; perhaps TRBD1 as D (5 bases). This CDR3 spans 12 amino acids. Germline-derived CDR1 and CDR2 are ENHRY and SYGVKD. Between the trimmed V and J ends, which lost 1 base and 8 bases, there was a span of 8 bases. The DNA of the CDR3 is TGTGCCATCAGTGAGTGGGGCAGGGAAGCTTTCTTT. Encoded protein: CAISEWGREAFF.

The chain carries TRBV21-1 and TRBJ2-1; TRBD2 was called by the table and not checked on the DNA. TRBV21-1 is labeled a pseudogene. There are 18 residues in the CDR3. The CDR3 region is CASSPLLLAGEPPNEQFF. The CDR3 DNA follows: TGTGCCAGCAGCCCCCTCTTACTAGCGGGAGAGCCCCCTAATGAGCAGTTCTTC.

This clone appeared a few times. This chain links TRBV18 with TRBJ1-5, with 7 bases aligning to TRBD1. V shed 6 bases and J 2 bases; nucleotides not matched to a gene: 7. The germline gives CDR1 KGHSH, CDR2 LQKENI. The CDR3 spans 15 residues. The DNA of the CDR3 is TGTGCCAGCTCTCGCGACAGGGTTGGCAATCAGCCCCAGCATTTT. It codes for CASSRDRVGNQPQHF.

The chain uses TRBV6-1 and TRBJ2-3, with D maybe TRBD2 (6 bases). Germline assignment: CDR1 MNHNS and CDR2 SASEGT. The CDR3 runs to 16 residues. The V end lost 3 bases, the J end lost 1 base, and 14 bases lay between the germline ends. CDR3 loop: CASSDFGSFGTDTQYF. CDR3 in DNA: TGTGCCAGCAGTGACTTCGGGAGCTTCGGCACAGATACGCAGTATTTT.

V is TRBV6-5 and J is TRBJ1-5, with D unresolved. Per the germline V gene, CDR1 is MNHEY and CDR2 is SVGAGI. With 7 bases removed from V and 3 bases from J, the gap between germline ends came to 7 bases. The CDR3 spans 12 residues. DNA for the CDR3: TGTGCCAGCAAAGACAACAATCAGCCCCAGCATTTT. Its protein product is CASKDNNQPQHF.

The chain joins TRBV18 to TRBJ2-2; TRBD2 might be the D (5 bases). Between the trimmed V and J ends, which lost 8 bases and 0 bases, there was a span of 13 bases. There are 15 residues in the CDR3. The germline V gene has CDR1 KGHSH and CDR2 LQKENI. The CDR3 spells CASRQFSANTGELFF. The CDR3 nucleotides read TGTGCCAGCCGGCAGTTTAGCGCGAACACCGGGGAGCTGTTTTTT.

The rearrangement links TRBV5-5 to TRBJ1-4, with unresolved D. The CDR3 runs 16 residues. Between the trimmed V and J ends, which lost 2 bases and 0 bases, there was a span of 11 bases. The germline gives CDR1 SGHKS, CDR2 YYEKEE (reference sequence). CDR3 sequence reads: CASSLVGRTTNEKLFF. CDR3 in DNA: TGTGCCAGCAGCTTAGTTGGCAGAACAACTAATGAAAAACTGTTTTTT.

The rearrangement uses TRBV4-3 and TRBJ2-2; 7 bases line up with TRBD2. Trimming cost V 0 bases and J 5 bases; bases outside gene matches: 12. This CDR3 comprises 18 residues. Germline V CDR1 and CDR2: LGHNA, YSLEER. CDR3: CASSQEPSGYALTGELFF. CDR3 DNA sequence: TGCGCCAGCAGCCAAGAACCTAGCGGTTATGCTTTGACCGGGGAGCTGTTTTTT.

The chain recombines TRBV18 with TRBJ2-1, with 8 bases fitting TRBD1. V shed 4 bases, J shed 9 bases, and the junction held 11 bases outside the gene matches. CDR3 length: 15 residues. Germline assignment: CDR1 KGHSH and CDR2 LQKENI. The CDR3 DNA is TGTGCCAGCTCACAAACGACAGGGGCCCACGGTGAGCAGTTCTTC. This translates into CASSQTTGAHGEQFF. The full variable domain, in which reference TRBV18 and TRBJ2-1 provide the parts outside the CDR3, is NAGVMQNPRHLVRRRGQEARLRCSPMKGHSHVYWYRQLPEEGLKFMVYLQKENIIDESGMPKERFSAEFPKEGPSILRIQQVVRGDSAAYFCASSQTTGAHGEQFFGPGTRLTVL.

The chain couples TRBV2 to TRBJ2-5, with 8 bases matching TRBD1. Germline values: CDR1 SNHLY, CDR2 FYNNEI. The V and J ends lost 2 bases and 5 bases, in that order; junction bases with no gene match: 7. This CDR3 spans 15 amino acids. The CDR3, as DNA: TGTGCCAGCAGTGAACAGGGGGCGGGTCGGGAGACCCAGTACTTC. Translated, it gives CASSEQGAGRETQYF.

The V and J genes are TRBV5-1 and TRBJ2-2; TRBD2 aligns across 9 bases. The germline gives CDR1 SGHRS, CDR2 YFSETQ. J gave up 4 bases and V 5 bases, and 9 bases lay outside the gene matches. The CDR3 has 16 residues. This chain's CDR3 is CASRLDGSGSTGELFF. As DNA, the CDR3 is TGCGCCAGCAGACTGGATGGTAGCGGGAGCACCGGGGAGCTGTTTTTT.

This clone was recorded only once. The V gene is TRBV6-5, the J gene TRBJ2-1; TRBD2 matches 10 bases. The junction had 11 bases not matched to a gene; V was cut back by 7 bases and J by 8 bases. Germline lookup yields CDR1 MNHEY and CDR2 SVGAGI. This CDR3 spans 15 amino acids. CDR3 in amino acids: CASTRASGRGDEQFF. The CDR3 bases are TGTGCCAGCACTAGGGCTAGCGGGAGAGGGGATGAGCAGTTCTTC.

As regards this clone: In the same sample, other DNA sequences code for this CDR3. The chain has TRBV7-9 and TRBJ1-2, with 7 bases matching TRBD1. Germline CDR1 SEHNR, CDR2 FQNEAQ (reference sequence). The CDR3 is 14 residues long. J lost 0 bases, V lost 5 bases, and 3 bases had no gene match. DNA for the CDR3: TGTGCCAGCAGCCCGACAGGGACTAACTATGGCTACACCTTC. This sequence encodes CASSPTGTNYGYTF.

The genes are TRBV7-2 and TRBJ2-7, with 8 bases matching TRBD2. There are 15 residues in the CDR3. V gave up 5 bases and J gave up 6 bases; unmatched junction bases: 12. CDR1 and CDR2 (germline): SGHTA, FQGNSA. The CDR3 sequence is CASSPRSGGFFEQYF. The CDR3 coding sequence is TGTGCCAGCAGCCCCAGAAGCGGGGGCTTCTTCGAGCAGTACTTC.